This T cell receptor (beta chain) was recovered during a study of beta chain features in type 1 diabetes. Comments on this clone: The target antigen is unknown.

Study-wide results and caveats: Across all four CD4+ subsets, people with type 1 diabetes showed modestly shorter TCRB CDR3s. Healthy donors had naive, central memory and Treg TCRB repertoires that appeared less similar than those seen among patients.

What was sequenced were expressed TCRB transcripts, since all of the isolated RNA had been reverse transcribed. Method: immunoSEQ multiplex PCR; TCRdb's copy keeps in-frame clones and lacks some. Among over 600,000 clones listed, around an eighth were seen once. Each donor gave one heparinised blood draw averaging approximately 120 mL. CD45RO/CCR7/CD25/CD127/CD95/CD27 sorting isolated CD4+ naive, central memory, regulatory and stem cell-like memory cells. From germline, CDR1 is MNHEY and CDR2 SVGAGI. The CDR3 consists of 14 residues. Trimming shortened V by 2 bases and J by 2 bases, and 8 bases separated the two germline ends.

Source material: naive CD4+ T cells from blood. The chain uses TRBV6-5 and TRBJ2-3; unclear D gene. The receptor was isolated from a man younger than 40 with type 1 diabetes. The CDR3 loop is CASSYGGITDTQYF. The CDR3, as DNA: TGTGCCAGCAGTTACGGTGGGATCACAGATACGCAGTATTTT.